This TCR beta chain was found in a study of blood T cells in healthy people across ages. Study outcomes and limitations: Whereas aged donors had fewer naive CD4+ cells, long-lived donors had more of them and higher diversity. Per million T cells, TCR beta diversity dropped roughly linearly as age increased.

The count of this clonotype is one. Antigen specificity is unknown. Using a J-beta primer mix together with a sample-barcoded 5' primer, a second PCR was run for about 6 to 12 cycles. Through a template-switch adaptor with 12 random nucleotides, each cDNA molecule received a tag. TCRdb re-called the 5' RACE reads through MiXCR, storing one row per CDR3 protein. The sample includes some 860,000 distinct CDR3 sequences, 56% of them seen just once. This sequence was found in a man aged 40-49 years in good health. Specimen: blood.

The DNA of the CDR3 is TGCAGCCCTCCCGTGGACGAGCAGTACTTC. Its protein product is CSPPVDEQYF. J is TRBJ2-1 and V is TRBV29-1; D is unclear. The J call is in doubt because the DNA end fits TRBJ2-7 better. Germline loops: CDR1 SQVTM, CDR2 ANQGSEA. The CDR3 has 10 amino acids.